This passage covers 29 T cell receptor beta chains from one sample sequenced in a study of T cells after posttransplantation cyclophosphamide. TCRdb's copy holds only in-frame clones and misses some; the assay was immunoSEQ multiplex PCR. Altogether some 7,600 clones were found in the sample, and no singletons occur. Cyclophosphamide on days +3 and +4 followed busulfan-fludarabine conditioning and a marrow graft. The sample consisted of PBMCs, taken after allogeneic stem cell transplant with posttransplant cyclophosphamide. These receptors all come from a female patient between 50 and 60 years old who received an allogeneic stem cell transplant from a related donor, was CMV-positive, and had no GVHD. The graft donor may account for some of the T cells.

This clone was observed at least ten times. The chain couples TRBV24-1 to TRBJ2-1; D is ambiguous. Germline-derived CDR1 and CDR2 are KGHDR and SFDVKD. This CDR3 has 14 amino acids. V was cut by 2 bases and J by 5 bases, with 9 bases left in between. CDR3 nucleotide sequence: TGTGCCACCAGTGATTCCCGCAAGCACAATGAGCAGTTCTTC. This translates into CATSDSRKHNEQFF.

This clone was counted only a few times. V is TRBV30 and J is TRBJ2-6; 10 bases line up with TRBD1. Germline-derived CDR1 and CDR2 are GTSNPN and SVGIG (reference sequence). This CDR3 spans 16 amino acids. V lost 4 bases, J lost 0 bases, and 3 bases stayed unmatched. The CDR3, as DNA: TGTGCCTGGAAGGGACAGGGGAACTCTGGGGCCAACGTCCTGACTTTC. Protein product: CAWKGQGNSGANVLTF.

This clone was detected ten times or more. The V and J genes are TRBV19 and TRBJ2-1; D uncertain. Germline values: CDR1 LNHDA, CDR2 SQIVND (reference sequence). The V end lost 6 bases, the J end lost 6 bases, and 15 bases lay between the germline ends. This CDR3 is built from 14 residues. CDR3 region: CASRLYSSGNEQFF. The CDR3 DNA is TGTGCCAGTAGGCTATATAGCTCCGGCAATGAGCAGTTCTTC.

This clone was counted ten times or more. CDR3 DNA sequence: TGCGCCAGCAGCCCGGACAGACTTAACTATGGCTACACCTTC. Translated: CASSPDRLNYGYTF. The chain links TRBV5-1 to TRBJ1-2; perhaps TRBD1 as D (6 bases). Germline CDR1 reads SGHRS; CDR2 reads YFSETQ. The V gene lost 4 bases and the J gene lost 1 base, with 11 bases spanning the gap. The CDR3 has 14 residues.

This clone was seen many times. This chain uses TRBV9 with TRBJ1-2; weak D call: TRBD1 (5 bases). The germline V gene has CDR1 SGDLS and CDR2 YYNGEE. The V gene lost 0 bases and the J gene lost 4 bases, with 13 bases spanning the gap. This CDR3 comprises 15 residues. The CDR3 DNA reads TGTGCCAGCAGCGTAGCAGGGCAGGCAGGCTATGGCTACACCTTC. It specifies CASSVAGQAGYGYTF.

This clone was detected many times. V gene TRBV19 combines with J gene TRBJ1-3; tentative D call: TRBD1 (6 bases). The germline gives CDR1 LNHDA, CDR2 SQIVND (reference sequence). Trimming stripped 7 bases from V and 2 bases from J, with 18 bases between. The length of the CDR3 is 16 residues. CDR3 nucleotide sequence: TGTGCCAGTACGGAGATAGGGGGAATGGCTGGAAACACCATATATTTT. Translation gives CASTEIGGMAGNTIYF.

This clone was seen ten or more times. The chain employs TRBV19 and TRBJ1-5; 10 positions agree with TRBD1. The V segment lost 3 bases and the J segment 7 bases; nucleotides outside the gene matches: 3. The CDR3 has 14 amino acids. Germline assignment: CDR1 LNHDA and CDR2 SQIVND (reference sequence). The CDR3 nucleotides are TGTGCCAGTAGTATCACGGACAGGGGGCAGCCCCAGCATTTT. Encoded protein: CASSITDRGQPQHF.

The rearrangement joins TRBV30 to TRBJ1-5; TRBD1 matches 11 bases. Germline CDR1 reads GTSNPN; CDR2 reads SVGIG (reference sequence). The junction had 9 bases not matched to a gene; V was cut back by 5 bases and J by 0 bases. This CDR3 comprises 17 residues. CDR3 region: CAWSDRGRPYSNQPQHF. The CDR3 DNA sequence: TGTGCCTGGTCGGACAGGGGGCGACCCTATAGCAATCAGCCCCAGCATTTT. The full variable domain, with the rest looked up from reference TRBV30 and TRBJ1-5, is SQTIHQWPATLVQPVGSPLSLECTVEGTSNPNLYWYRQAAGRGLQLLFYSVGIGQISSEVPQNLSASRPQDRQFILSSKKLLLSDSGFYLCAWSDRGRPYSNQPQHFGDGTRLSIL.

This clone counts as medium-sized. One end of the junction fails to match germline, which may point to a read error. The V call is TRBV7-3, the J call TRBJ2-1; 8 nucleotides align to TRBD2. The CDR3 runs 15 residues. Germline V gene lookup returns CDR1 SGHTA and CDR2 FQGTGA. The CDR3 reads CASSLTGTRAPQRVF. CDR3 coding DNA: TGTGCCAGCAGCTTAACCGGGACTAGAGCCCCCCAACGGGTCTTC. Supplemented by reference TRBV7-3 and TRBJ2-1, the full variable domain reads GAGVSQTPSNKVTEKGKYVELRCDPISGHTALYWYRQSLGQGPEFLIYFQGTGAADDSGLPNDRFFAVRPEGSVSTLKIQRTERGDSAVYLCASSLTGTRAPQRVFGPGTRLTVL.

This clone appeared many times. The chain recombines TRBV11-2 with TRBJ2-3, with 14 positions matching TRBD2. V was clipped by 5 bases and J by 9 bases; unmatched bases: 7. Per the germline V gene, CDR1 is SGHAT and CDR2 is FQNNGV. The CDR3 is 15 residues long. The DNA for the CDR3 is TGTGCCAGCAGCCCGACTAGCGGGAGGGCAGGGACGCAGTATTTT. This encodes CASSPTSGRAGTQYF.

This clone was recorded at least ten times. V is TRBV5-6 and J is TRBJ2-7; D might be TRBD1 (7 bases). V was clipped by 1 base and J by 4 bases, with 24 bases between them. Germline CDR1 and CDR2: SGHDT and YYEEEE. This CDR3 has 18 residues. Here the CDR3 reads CASSLKLTGATGRYEQYF. The DNA of the CDR3 is TGTGCCAGCAGCTTGAAACTTACAGGGGCCACTGGGAGGTACGAGCAGTACTTC.

This clone was observed at least ten times. The V call is TRBV20-1, the J call TRBJ1-5; D unclear. The CDR3 sequence is 11 residues long. The V end was cut by 0 bases, the J end by 10 bases, with 7 bases between. Germline CDR1 and CDR2: DFQATT and SNEGSKA (reference sequence). CDR3 DNA sequence: TGCAGTGCTAGAGATCGGTCCCCCCAGCATTTT. It encodes CSARDRSPQHF.

By sample fraction, this clone is medium-sized. The V call is TRBV5-8, the J call TRBJ1-3; the match to TRBD1 covers 9 bases. This CDR3 region has 17 residues. Germline assignment: CDR1 SGHTS and CDR2 YDEGEE. V shed 1 base and J 3 bases; nucleotides not matched to a gene: 8. CDR3 residues: CASSLFRGQGSGNTIYF. CDR3 sequence (DNA): TGTGCCAGCAGCTTGTTCAGAGGACAGGGGAGTGGAAACACCATATATTTT.

In this sample, this clone turned up many times. The chain carries TRBV5-1 and TRBJ2-5, with a tentative D call TRBD1 (6 bases). V was shortened by 3 bases and J by 2 bases, with 11 bases between the two germline ends. Germline assignment: CDR1 SGHRS and CDR2 YFSETQ. This CDR3 spans 14 amino acids. CDR3 sequence (DNA): TGCGCCAGCAGCTGGGGTGGACAGCAAGAGACCCAGTACTTC. Amino acid sequence: CASSWGGQQETQYF.

This clone was seen repeatedly, ten times or more. This rearrangement joins TRBV19 to TRBJ2-2; 10 bases map to TRBD1. CDR1 and CDR2 from the germline V gene are LNHDA and SQIVND (reference sequence). CDR3 length: 18 amino acids. Germline trimming cut 9 bases from V and 2 bases from J; bases unmatched to any gene: 15. The CDR3 sequence: CASKDRDRGGGNTGELFF. The CDR3 bases are TGTGCCAGCAAAGACCGGGACAGGGGCGGGGGAAACACCGGGGAGCTGTTTTTT.

This clone was detected many times. V is TRBV11-2 and J is TRBJ2-5; 11 positions match TRBD1. The CDR3 runs 16 residues. Germline assignment: CDR1 SGHAT and CDR2 FQNNGV. The ends lost 4 bases at V and 3 bases at J; junction bases unmatched: 7. For the CDR3, the DNA is TGTGCCAGCAGCTGGACAAAGGGACAGGGGGAAGAGACCCAGTACTTC. Protein product: CASSWTKGQGEETQYF.

The sample holds many counts of this clone. The rearrangement uses TRBV7-8 and TRBJ1-1, with D possibly TRBD1 on 6 matching bases. The CDR3 is made up of 15 amino acids. Trimming took off 5 bases at V and 8 bases at J, with 21 bases between the two ends. The germline CDR1 and CDR2 sequences are SGHVS and FQNEAQ. Here the CDR3 DNA reads TGTGCCAGCAGCGCCAACAGGGCGGGGGTTAGGGAAGCTTTCTTT. As protein: CASSANRAGVREAFF.

This clone was observed many times. The V and J genes are TRBV28 and TRBJ1-2; no clear D gene. The V end lost 5 bases, the J end lost 1 base, and 14 bases lay between the germline ends. Germline CDR1 is MDHEN and CDR2 is SYDVKM. This CDR3 is 15 amino acids long. This CDR3 is CASSLRNAGNYGYTF. The DNA of the CDR3 is TGTGCCAGCAGTCTCCGGAATGCGGGTAACTATGGCTACACCTTC.

In this sample, this clone turned up many times. The rearrangement links TRBV28 to TRBJ1-2, with a weak D call TRBD1 (5 bases). Germline assignment: CDR1 MDHEN and CDR2 SYDVKM. Trimming cost V 1 base and J 6 bases, with 18 bases left between them. CDR3 size: 16 residues. The CDR3 DNA reads as TGTGCCAGCAGTTTATTGGCTCCCCAGGGTCTAAATGGCTACACCTTC. Residues: CASSLLAPQGLNGYTF.

This clone appeared many times. The chain joins TRBV19 to TRBJ2-1, with 9 nucleotides matching TRBD2. Trimming cost V 7 bases and J 8 bases; bases outside gene matches: 9. The CDR3 has 14 amino acids. CDR1 and CDR2 (germline): LNHDA, SQIVND (reference sequence). As DNA, the CDR3 is TGTGCCAGTACCATAGAGCGGGAGGACGATGAGCAGTTCTTC. Protein product: CASTIEREDDEQFF. Full variable domain (outside the CDR3, taken from reference TRBV19 and TRBJ2-1): DGGITQSPKYLFRKEGQNVTLSCEQNLNHDAMYWYRQDPGQGLRLIYYSQIVNDFQKGDIAEGYSVSREKKESFPLTVTSAQKNPTAFYLCASTIEREDDEQFFGPGTRLTVL.

This clone was detected ten times or more. V gene TRBV5-1 combines with J gene TRBJ2-4; D perhaps matches TRBD2 (6 bases). The CDR3 runs to 17 residues. Germline assignment: CDR1 SGHRS and CDR2 YFSETQ. Trimming shortened V by 0 bases and J by 2 bases, and 15 bases separated the two germline ends. The CDR3 is CASSLASSAGTKNIQYF. The CDR3 DNA sequence: TGCGCCAGCAGCTTGGCCTCTAGCGCTGGGACCAAAAACATTCAGTACTTC.

This clone was recorded at least ten times. This sequence joins TRBV5-1 and TRBJ1-4, with D unresolved. The CDR3 covers 13 residues. Germline CDR1 SGHRS, CDR2 YFSETQ. The germline V and J ends were trimmed by 4 bases and 5 bases, with 9 bases remaining between them. The CDR3 loop is CASSPSLNEKLFF. For the CDR3, the DNA is TGCGCCAGCAGCCCGTCCCTCAATGAAAAACTGTTTTTT.

By sample fraction, this clone is medium-sized. The V and J genes are TRBV10-3 and TRBJ2-3, with 13 bases identical to TRBD2. The CDR3 contains 20 residues. The germline gives CDR1 ENHRY, CDR2 SYGVKD. J gave up 4 bases and V 3 bases, and 16 bases lay outside the gene matches. This chain's CDR3 is CAISDTGLAGRWAVSDTQYF. Written as DNA, the CDR3 is TGTGCCATCAGTGATACGGGACTAGCGGGAAGGTGGGCGGTCTCAGATACGCAGTATTTT.

This clone was picked up many times. The chain is built from TRBV9 and TRBJ1-5; the match to TRBD1 covers 7 bases. This CDR3 is 15 amino acids long. J lost 8 bases, V lost 5 bases, and 13 bases had no gene match. CDR1 and CDR2 from the germline V gene are SGDLS and YYNGEE. The CDR3 loop reads CASRGEDRRWEPQHF. CDR3 in DNA: TGTGCCAGCAGGGGGGAGGACAGGCGTTGGGAGCCCCAGCATTTT.

This clone was found many times. The chain employs TRBV5-4 and TRBJ1-2; D gene uncertain. Germline lookup yields CDR1 SGHNT and CDR2 YYREEE (reference sequence). Trimming cost V 1 base and J 2 bases, with 9 bases left between them. The CDR3 extends over 14 amino acids. The CDR3 region has the DNA TGTGCCAGCAGCTTGAGGCAGAGAAACTATGGCTACACCTTC. Translated: CASSLRQRNYGYTF.

This clone was detected many times. V is TRBV12-3 or TRBV12-4 and J is TRBJ2-3; D possibly corresponds to TRBD2 (7 bases). V dropped 6 bases and J dropped 3 bases, with 16 bases sitting between them. The CDR3 has 15 amino acids. Here the CDR3 reads CASSPRGGATDTQYF. The CDR3 DNA follows: TGTGCCAGCAGCCCGAGAGGGGGGGCTACAGATACGCAGTATTTT.

This clone has at least ten counts. The chain links TRBV7-3 to TRBJ2-2; 9 bases are a match to TRBD2. The CDR3 is 16 amino acids. The germline V gene has CDR1 SGHTA and CDR2 FQGTGA. The ends lost 5 bases at V and 0 bases at J; junction bases unmatched: 4. The chain's CDR3 is CASSPSSGTNTGELFF. CDR3 DNA sequence: TGTGCCAGCAGCCCCTCTAGCGGGACGAACACCGGGGAGCTGTTTTTT. Based on the CDR3 plus reference TRBV7-3 and TRBJ2-2, the full variable domain is GAGVSQTPSNKVTEKGKYVELRCDPISGHTALYWYRQSLGQGPEFLIYFQGTGAADDSGLPNDRFFAVRPEGSVSTLKIQRTERGDSAVYLCASSPSSGTNTGELFFGEGSRLTVL.

Many counts were recorded for this clone. V gene TRBV11-2 combines with J gene TRBJ2-1; 13 bases match TRBD2. This CDR3 has 19 residues. Germline trimming cut 1 base from V and 1 base from J; bases unmatched to any gene: 7. Germline loops: CDR1 SGHAT, CDR2 FQNNGV. The CDR3 here is CASSLGFTSGRESYNEQFF. The CDR3 DNA sequence: TGTGCCAGCAGCTTAGGTTTCACTAGCGGGAGGGAGTCCTACAATGAGCAGTTCTTC.

This clone was counted at least ten times. This chain links TRBV19 with TRBJ1-5, with D hard to call. Germline CDR1 and CDR2: LNHDA and SQIVND (reference sequence). V was cut by 0 bases and J by 6 bases, with 6 bases left in between. The CDR3 sequence is 13 residues long. The CDR3 DNA is TGTGCCAGTAGTATAGATTTTAGTCAGCCCCAGCATTTT. It translates to CASSIDFSQPQHF.